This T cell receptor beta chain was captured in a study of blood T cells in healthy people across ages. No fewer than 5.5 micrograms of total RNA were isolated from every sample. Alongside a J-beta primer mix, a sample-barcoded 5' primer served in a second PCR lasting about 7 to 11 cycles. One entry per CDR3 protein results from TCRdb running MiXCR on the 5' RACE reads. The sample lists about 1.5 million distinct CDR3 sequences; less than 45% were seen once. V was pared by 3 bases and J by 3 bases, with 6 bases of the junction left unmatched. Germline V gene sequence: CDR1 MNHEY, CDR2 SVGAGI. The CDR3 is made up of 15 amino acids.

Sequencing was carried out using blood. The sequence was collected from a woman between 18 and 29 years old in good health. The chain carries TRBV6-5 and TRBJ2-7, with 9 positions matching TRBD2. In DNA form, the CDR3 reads TGTGCCAGCAGTTATTCGCGGGGGGGGTTCTACGAGCAGTACTTC. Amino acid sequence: CASSYSRGGFYEQYF.